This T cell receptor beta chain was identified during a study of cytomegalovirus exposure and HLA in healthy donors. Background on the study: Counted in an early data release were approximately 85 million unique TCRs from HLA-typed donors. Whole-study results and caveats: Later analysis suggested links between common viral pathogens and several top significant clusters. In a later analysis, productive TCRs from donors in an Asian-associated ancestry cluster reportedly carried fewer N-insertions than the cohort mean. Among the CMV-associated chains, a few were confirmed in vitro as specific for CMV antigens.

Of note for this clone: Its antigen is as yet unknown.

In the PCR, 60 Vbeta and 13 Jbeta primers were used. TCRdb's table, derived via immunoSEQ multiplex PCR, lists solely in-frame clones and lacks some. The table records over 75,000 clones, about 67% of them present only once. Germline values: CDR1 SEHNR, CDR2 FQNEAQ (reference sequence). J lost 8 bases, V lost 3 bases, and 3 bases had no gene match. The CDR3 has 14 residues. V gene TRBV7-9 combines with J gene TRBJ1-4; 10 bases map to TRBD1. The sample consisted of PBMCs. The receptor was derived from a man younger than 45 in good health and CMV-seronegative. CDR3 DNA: TGTGCCAGCAGCTTGGGACAGGGGCAGGAAAAACTGTTTTTT. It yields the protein CASSLGQGQEKLFF.